Listed here are 10 T cell receptor beta chains from one sample, sequenced in a study of T cells after yellow fever vaccination. MiXCR, applied by TCRdb to the 5' RACE reads, yields one record per CDR3 protein. This table holds some 320,000 distinct CDR3 sequences, over 3.5% found once. Sample: PBMCs, taken 5 days after the yellow fever booster vaccination. The source is a man younger than 35 who received the YFV17D yellow fever vaccine.

This clonotype was found a few times. The chain links TRBV7-9 to TRBJ1-2; D not resolved. V dropped 0 bases and J dropped 2 bases, with 13 bases sitting between them. This CDR3 has 16 residues. Germline CDR1 and CDR2: SEHNR and FQNEAQ (reference sequence). CDR3 amino acids: CASSLARQQQNYGYTF. CDR3 bases: TGTGCCAGCAGCTTAGCAAGGCAGCAACAGAACTATGGCTACACCTTC.

This clonotype was detected a few times. The V call is TRBV14, the J call TRBJ2-5; tentatively, D is TRBD1 (5 bases). Germline CDR1 SGHDN, CDR2 FVKESK. The CDR3 has 15 amino acids. Trimming left V 1 base short and J 7 bases short, with 16 bases between. The CDR3 here is CASSQGPGYWGTQYF. In DNA, the CDR3 is TGTGCCAGCAGCCAAGGGCCAGGGTATTGGGGGACCCAGTACTTC. Drawing the rest from reference TRBV14 and TRBJ2-5, the complete variable domain is EAGVTQFPSHSVIEKGQTVTLRCDPISGHDNLYWYRRVMGKEIKFLLHFVKESKQDESGMPNNRFLAERTGGTYSTLKVQPAELEDSGVYFCASSQGPGYWGTQYFGPGTRLLVL.

In its sample, this clonotype was seen a few times. The rearrangement uses TRBV20-1 and TRBJ1-6; D is ambiguous. Germline CDR1 and CDR2: DFQATT and SNEGSKA (reference sequence). The CDR3 spans 16 residues. V was clipped by 0 bases and J by 4 bases, with 13 bases between them. Here the CDR3 reads CSARDPRVGYNSPLHF. Written as DNA, the CDR3 is TGCAGTGCTAGAGATCCAAGGGTAGGGTATAATTCACCCCTCCACTTT.

The chain has TRBV7-2 and TRBJ1-2, with D unresolved. CDR1 and CDR2 (germline): SGHTA, FQGNSA. This CDR3 has 12 amino acids. Trimming removed 4 bases from V and 8 bases from J, with 11 bases in between. CDR3 DNA: TGTGCCAGCAGCTACACAGTAGAAGGCTACACCTTC. As protein: CASSYTVEGYTF.

This clonotype was picked up a small number of times. The V gene is TRBV7-9, the J gene TRBJ1-4; TRBD1 aligns across 8 bases. CDR3 size: 14 residues. Germline V gene data show CDR1 as SEHNR and CDR2 as FQNEAQ (reference sequence). J lost 9 bases, V lost 5 bases, and 8 bases had no gene match. CDR3 amino acids: CASSQTGADQKLFF. The CDR3 region has the DNA TGTGCCAGCAGCCAGACAGGGGCCGATCAAAAACTGTTTTTT.

The rearrangement joins TRBV20-1 to TRBJ2-5; maybe TRBD1 (6 bases). The germline CDR1 and CDR2 sequences are DFQATT and SNEGSKA (reference sequence). The V end was cut by 5 bases, the J end by 7 bases, with 14 bases between. The CDR3 has 12 amino acids. The CDR3 DNA follows: TGCAGTGCTCCGGAACAGGGTGGGACCCAGTACTTC. This codes for CSAPEQGGTQYF.

In this sample, this clonotype turned up a few times. The J gene is TRBJ2-5, the V gene TRBV29-1; D possibly corresponds to TRBD2 (6 bases). Trimming left V 3 bases short and J 5 bases short, with 10 bases between. Germline lookup yields CDR1 SQVTM and CDR2 ANQGSEA. This CDR3 spans 12 amino acids. CDR3 nucleotides: TGCAGCGTTGAGGACTATCCGGAGACCCAGTACTTC. Translating it yields CSVEDYPETQYF.

This clonotype was seen more than once but under ten times. The V gene is TRBV5-1, the J gene TRBJ1-1; D is possibly TRBD1 (6 bases). Germline V gives CDR1 SGHRS, CDR2 YFSETQ. Trimming took 7 bases from V and 5 from J, leaving 15 bases between them. The CDR3 sequence is 13 residues long. CDR3 sequence (DNA): TGCGCCAGCGGGGACACCTCAGGGACTGAAGCTTTCTTT. It encodes CASGDTSGTEAFF.

This clonotype was counted a few times. The chain joins TRBV28 to TRBJ2-2; 9 nucleotides match TRBD1. J was trimmed by 6 bases and V by 4 bases; bases with no gene match: 12. Germline loops: CDR1 MDHEN, CDR2 SYDVKM. The CDR3 is 17 amino acids. CDR3 amino acids: CASSSPRDRGFAGELFF. CDR3 nucleotide sequence: TGTGCCAGCAGTTCCCCGCGAGACAGGGGGTTTGCCGGGGAGCTGTTTTTT.

This clonotype showed up just a few times. The rearrangement links TRBV5-4 to TRBJ2-3; unclear D gene. This CDR3 contains 16 residues. The V gene lost 1 base and the J gene lost 1 base, with 13 bases spanning the gap. Germline V gene lookup returns CDR1 SGHNT and CDR2 YYREEE (reference sequence). CDR3 amino acids: CASSLRTLEGTDTQYF. DNA of the CDR3: TGTGCCAGCAGCTTGAGAACCCTCGAAGGCACAGATACGCAGTATTTT.